Following are 6 T cell receptor beta chains from one sample sequenced in a study of cytomegalovirus exposure and HLA in healthy donors (dated by TCRdb to the late 2010s). Library creation used the immunoSEQ multiplex PCR assay. TCRdb took this table from immuneACCESS and kept in-frame rearrangements with V and J called. Such tables lack part of the clones; where checked against another copy, unresolved V genes explain under half of the gap, and the rest is unexplained. This sample has 71,000 or so clones in its table, and over 85% of those were observed once. 2.1% of the sample lies in the top ten. The sequenced material came from PBMCs. The receptors shown here come from a woman between 18 and 30 years old in good health and CMV-seronegative.

The V call is TRBV28, the J call TRBJ2-7; 8 bases are shared with TRBD2. V gave up 3 bases and J gave up 7 bases; unmatched junction bases: 5. CDR3 length: 13 amino acids. Germline loops: CDR1 MDHEN, CDR2 SYDVKM. This chain's CDR3 is CASSFGGAREQYF. The CDR3 DNA reads as TGTGCCAGCAGTTTCGGGGGGGCTCGGGAGCAGTACTTC.

The chain links TRBV6-1 to TRBJ1-5; 11 nucleotides agree with TRBD1. The CDR3 has 15 amino acids. J gave up 6 bases and V 6 bases, and 7 bases lay outside the gene matches. CDR1 is MNHNS and CDR2 is SASEGT in the germline V gene. CDR3 DNA: TGTGCCAGCAGCGGGACAGGGGGAGAGAGTCAGCCCCAGCATTTT. Protein: CASSGTGGESQPQHF.

This clone occurred once. The V and J genes are TRBV2 and TRBJ2-6; D is ambiguous. V was cut by 6 bases and J by 0 bases, with 9 bases left in between. The CDR3 is made up of 15 amino acids. Germline loops: CDR1 SNHLY, CDR2 FYNNEI. The CDR3 sequence is CASSALYSGANVLTF. In nucleotides, the CDR3 is TGTGCCAGCAGCGCACTTTACTCTGGGGCCAACGTCCTGACTTTC.

The J gene is TRBJ1-1, the V gene TRBV15, with 8 bases matching TRBD1. This CDR3 comprises 18 residues. V dropped 4 bases and J dropped 1; count of bases not matched to a gene: 14. Germline CDR1 and CDR2: LNHNV and YYDKDF (reference sequence). Written as DNA, the CDR3 is TGTGCCACCAGCACAACCACCCCCTACAGGGGGTCGAACACTGAAGCTTTCTTT. Amino acids: CATSTTTPYRGSNTEAFF. The full variable domain, with the rest looked up from reference TRBV15 and TRBJ1-1, is DAMVIQNPRYQVTQFGKPVTLSCSQTLNHNVMYWYQQKSSQAPKLLFHYYDKDFNNEADTPDNFQSRRPNTSFCFLDIRSPGLGDTAMYLCATSTTTPYRGSNTEAFFGQGTRLTVV.

The chain employs TRBV7-9 and TRBJ2-5; 10 nucleotides match TRBD1. This CDR3 has 14 amino acids. V lost 5 bases to trimming and J lost 5 bases; unmatched junction nucleotides: 5. Per germline, CDR1 SEHNR and CDR2 FQNEAQ (reference sequence). This CDR3 is CASSHDRGRETQYF. CDR3 DNA sequence: TGTGCCAGCAGCCATGACAGGGGGCGGGAGACCCAGTACTTC.

This clone was observed a handful of times. V usage is TRBV6-1 and J usage is TRBJ2-3; D uncertain. CDR3 length: 15 residues. CDR1 is MNHNS and CDR2 is SASEGT in the germline V gene. Trimming shortened V by 0 bases and J by 2 bases, and 9 bases separated the two germline ends. The CDR3 is CASSEARGSTDTQYF. Written as DNA, the CDR3 is TGTGCCAGCAGTGAAGCGCGCGGTTCCACAGATACGCAGTATTTT.